This is a list of T cell receptor beta chains from one sample in a study of glioma-infiltrating T cells. Each CDR3 protein is one row after TCRdb ran MiXCR on the multiplex PCR reads. This table has under 50,000 distinct CDR3 sequences, approximately 20% appearing once. Material: glioma tissue, nonneoplastic brain tissue, or PBMCs (not recorded which). The receptors shown here come from a human donor with low-grade glioma or glioblastoma, undergoing nonglioma brain surgery, or in good health (not recorded which). Both conserved end residues are part of each CDR3. D genes are given only for firm matches. Size is stated for part of the rows, as once, few or many counts, or as a class when the clone is expanded.

d_gene: NA
v_gene: TRBV12-3/TRBV12-4
j_gene: TRBJ2-1
abundance: many
CDR3nt: TGTGCCAGCAAATACAGGGCAGACAATGAGCAGTTCTTC
CDR3aa: CASKYRADNEQFF

d_gene: TRBD2
v_gene: TRBV6-1
j_gene: TRBJ2-3
abundance: many
CDR3nt: TGTGCCAGCTGGACTAGCGGACCCACAGATACGCAGTATTTT
CDR3aa: CASWTSGPTDTQYF

d_gene: TRBD1
v_gene: TRBV15
j_gene: TRBJ2-5
abundance: many
CDR3nt: TGTGCCACCAGCGGCGACGGGACAGATCAAGAGACCCAGTACTTC
CDR3aa: CATSGDGTDQETQYF

d_gene: NA
v_gene: TRBV20-1
j_gene: TRBJ1-1
abundance: many
CDR3nt: TGCAGTGCTCCCCCCCCAATTAGGAACACTGAAGCTTTCTTT
CDR3aa: CSAPPPIRNTEAFF

d_gene: NA
v_gene: TRBV28
j_gene: TRBJ2-1
abundance: many
CDR3nt: TGTGCCAGCAGTTTCGGGGGAAGTATTCACAATGAGCAGTTCTTC
CDR3aa: CASSFGGSIHNEQFF

d_gene: TRBD2
v_gene: TRBV11-2
j_gene: TRBJ2-1
abundance: many
CDR3nt: TGTGCCAGCAGCACCTTAGGGGGGACTAGCGGGTACAATGAGCAGTTCTTC
CDR3aa: CASSTLGGTSGYNEQFF

d_gene: NA
v_gene: TRBV12-3/TRBV12-4
j_gene: TRBJ2-1
abundance: NA
CDR3nt: TGTGCCAGCAGCTCTGACAGTTCCTACAATGAGCAGTTCTTC
CDR3aa: CASSSDSSYNEQFF

d_gene: NA
v_gene: TRBV19
j_gene: TRBJ2-1
abundance: NA
CDR3nt: TGTGCCAGTAGTACAGCGAACCTAGTAAATGAGCAGTTCTTC
CDR3aa: CASSTANLVNEQFF

d_gene: NA
v_gene: TRBV6-1
j_gene: TRBJ1-5
abundance: many
CDR3nt: TGTGCCAGCAGTGTGGTCCGTGACCCCTGGAATAATCAGCCCCAGCATTTT
CDR3aa: CASSVVRDPWNNQPQHF

d_gene: NA
v_gene: TRBV18
j_gene: TRBJ1-5
abundance: NA
CDR3nt: TGTGCCGGCTCAACCGACAGGATGGGCCAGCCCCAGCATTTT
CDR3aa: CAGSTDRMGQPQHF

d_gene: TRBD1
v_gene: TRBV28
j_gene: TRBJ1-2
abundance: NA
CDR3nt: TGTGTTAGCAGTCGGGACAGGGAGGGCTATGGCTACACCTTC
CDR3aa: CVSSRDREGYGYTF

d_gene: NA
v_gene: TRBV3-1
j_gene: TRBJ2-7
abundance: few
CDR3nt: TGTGCCAGCAGCCAAGCGCGCGGGCCTTTTTCCTACGAGCAGTACTTC
CDR3aa: CASSQARGPFSYEQYF

d_gene: NA
v_gene: TRBV11-2
j_gene: TRBJ2-7
abundance: many
CDR3nt: TGTGCCAGCAGCTTAGATCAGGGGGAGCAGTACTTC
CDR3aa: CASSLDQGEQYF

d_gene: NA
v_gene: TRBV6-1
j_gene: TRBJ2-1
abundance: many
CDR3nt: TGTGCCAGCAGTAATGACTACGAGAGGTTCTTC
CDR3aa: CASSNDYERFF

d_gene: NA
v_gene: TRBV5-1
j_gene: TRBJ2-7
abundance: many
CDR3nt: TGCGCCAGCAGCTTGGATCTCTTCTACGAGCAGTACTTC
CDR3aa: CASSLDLFYEQYF

d_gene: TRBD1
v_gene: TRBV27
j_gene: TRBJ1-5
abundance: NA
CDR3nt: TGTGCCAGCAGCTCCGACAGGGCAGGCCAGCCCCAGCATTTT
CDR3aa: CASSSDRAGQPQHF

d_gene: TRBD1
v_gene: TRBV7-9
j_gene: TRBJ1-2
abundance: many
CDR3nt: TGTGCCAGCAGCCGCGGGACAGTATCTTCACGCTATGGCTACACCTTC
CDR3aa: CASSRGTVSSRYGYTF

d_gene: NA
v_gene: TRBV2
j_gene: TRBJ1-3
abundance: many
CDR3nt: TGTGCCAGCCGAAGGCCTGGAAACACCATATATTTT
CDR3aa: CASRRPGNTIYF

d_gene: TRBD2
v_gene: TRBV2
j_gene: TRBJ2-5
abundance: many
CDR3nt: TGTGCCAGCAAAGTTACTAGCGTGGAGACCCAGTACTTC
CDR3aa: CASKVTSVETQYF

d_gene: NA
v_gene: TRBV7-2
j_gene: TRBJ2-1
abundance: many
CDR3nt: TGTGCCAGCAGCAGGGAATACAATGAGCAGTTCTTC
CDR3aa: CASSREYNEQFF

d_gene: TRBD2
v_gene: TRBV4-1
j_gene: TRBJ2-1
abundance: NA
CDR3nt: TGCGCCAGCAGCCAAACGGGGGGAGCCTACAATGAGCAGTTCTTC
CDR3aa: CASSQTGGAYNEQFF

d_gene: NA
v_gene: TRBV3-1
j_gene: TRBJ2-1
abundance: many
CDR3nt: TGTGCCAGCAGCCAAGAGTCCACTTGGTATCTTAAGTTCTTC
CDR3aa: CASSQESTWYLKFF

d_gene: NA
v_gene: TRBV7-9
j_gene: TRBJ1-1
abundance: many
CDR3nt: TGTGCCAGCAGCTTGGGGGGGCGTCCAATGAACACTGAAGCTTTCTTT
CDR3aa: CASSLGGRPMNTEAFF